This T cell receptor (beta chain) appears in the sequencing data of a study of blood T cell repertoires in COVID-19. Study-level background: PBMCs, B-cell-depleted T cells, or T cells were the source of the cDNA or gDNA that made up the material.

Per the original methods: Estimated nucleated cell counts came from reference gene primer amplification. The method was immunoSEQ multiplex PCR; TCRdb's version includes in-frame clones alone and lacks a portion of them. V, J and clone size are those of that table, while D and trimming were read from the DNA. The table has some 380,000 clones, 90% seen once. V trimming: 1 base; J trimming: 9 bases; junction bases outside the gene matches: 3. The CDR3 length is 15 residues. Germline assignment: CDR1 SGHTA and CDR2 FQGTGA. This clone appeared a single time. This receptor was identified in a man aged 18 to 29 with active or convalescent COVID-19. The sequenced sample consisted of peripheral blood. The chain has TRBV7-3 and TRBJ2-1; 13 bases are a match to TRBD2. The CDR3 spells CASSLRTSGRGEQFF. CDR3 in DNA: TGTGCCAGCAGCTTAAGGACTAGCGGGAGAGGTGAGCAGTTCTTC.